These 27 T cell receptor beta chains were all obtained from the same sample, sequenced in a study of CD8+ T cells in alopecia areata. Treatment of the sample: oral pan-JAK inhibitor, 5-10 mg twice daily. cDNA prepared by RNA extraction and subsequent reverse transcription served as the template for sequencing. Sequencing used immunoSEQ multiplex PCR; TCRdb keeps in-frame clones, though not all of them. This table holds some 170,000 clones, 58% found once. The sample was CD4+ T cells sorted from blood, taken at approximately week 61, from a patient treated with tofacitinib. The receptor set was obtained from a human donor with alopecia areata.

The CDR3 region is CASSQDPYRALSHNSPLHF. DNA for the CDR3: TGTGCCAGCAGCCAAGATCCATACAGGGCACTTTCTCACAATTCACCCCTCCACTTT. The gene calls are TRBV4-2 and TRBJ1-6, with a possible D match to TRBD1 (6 bases). The CDR3 is 19 residues long. Germline CDR1 is LGHNA and CDR2 is YNFKEQ. The ends were cut back, 0 bases at V and 7 bases at J, with 22 bases in the middle.

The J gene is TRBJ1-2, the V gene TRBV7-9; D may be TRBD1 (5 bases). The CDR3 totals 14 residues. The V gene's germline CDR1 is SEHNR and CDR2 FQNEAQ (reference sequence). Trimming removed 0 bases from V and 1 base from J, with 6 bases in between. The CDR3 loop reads CASSLAQGNYGYTF. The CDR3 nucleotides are TGTGCCAGCAGCTTAGCGCAGGGTAACTATGGCTACACCTTC.

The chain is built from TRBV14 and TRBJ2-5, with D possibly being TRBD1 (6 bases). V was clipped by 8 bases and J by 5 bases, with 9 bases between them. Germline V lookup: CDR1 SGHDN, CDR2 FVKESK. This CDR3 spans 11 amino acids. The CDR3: CASEGVETQYF. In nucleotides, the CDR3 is TGTGCCAGCGAGGGGGTGGAGACCCAGTACTTC.

This chain's CDR3 is CASSRMRDTEAFF. As DNA, the CDR3 is TGTGCCAGCTCCAGAATGAGGGACACTGAAGCTTTCTTT. This chain joins TRBV19 and TRBJ1-1; D not resolved. The V end lost 9 bases, the J end lost 3 bases, and 14 bases lay between the germline ends. Germline-derived CDR1 and CDR2 are LNHDA and SQIVND (reference sequence). This CDR3 is 13 amino acids long.

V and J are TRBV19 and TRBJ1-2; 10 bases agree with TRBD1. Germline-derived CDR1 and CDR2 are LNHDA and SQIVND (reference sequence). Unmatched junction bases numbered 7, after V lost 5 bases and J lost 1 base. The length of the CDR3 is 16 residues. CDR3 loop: CASSRGQGVFNYGYTF. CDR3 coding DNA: TGTGCCAGTAGTCGAGGACAGGGGGTTTTTAACTATGGCTACACCTTC.

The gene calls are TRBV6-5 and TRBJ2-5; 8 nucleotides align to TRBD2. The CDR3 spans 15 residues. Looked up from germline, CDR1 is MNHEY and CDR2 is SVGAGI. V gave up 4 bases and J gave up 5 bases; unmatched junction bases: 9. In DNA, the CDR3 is TGTGCCAGCAGTTCCTCGGGTAGCGGGGCTGAGACCCAGTACTTC. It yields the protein CASSSSGSGAETQYF.

The CDR3: CASSSYPQGIVAKNIQYF. The CDR3, as DNA: TGTGCCAGCAGCTCCTACCCTCAGGGGATCGTAGCCAAAAACATTCAGTACTTC. The chain has TRBV5-6 and TRBJ2-4, with a tentative D call TRBD1 (6 bases). This CDR3 contains 18 residues. With 3 bases removed from V and 0 bases from J, the gap between germline ends came to 19 bases. Per the germline V gene, CDR1 is SGHDT and CDR2 is YYEEEE.

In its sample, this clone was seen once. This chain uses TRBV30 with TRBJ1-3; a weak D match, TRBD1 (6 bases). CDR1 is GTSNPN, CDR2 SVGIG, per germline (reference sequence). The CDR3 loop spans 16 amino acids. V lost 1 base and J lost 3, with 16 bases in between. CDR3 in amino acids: CAWSARSQGNGNTIYF. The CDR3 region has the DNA TGTGCCTGGAGTGCTCGCTCACAGGGTAATGGAAACACCATATATTTT.

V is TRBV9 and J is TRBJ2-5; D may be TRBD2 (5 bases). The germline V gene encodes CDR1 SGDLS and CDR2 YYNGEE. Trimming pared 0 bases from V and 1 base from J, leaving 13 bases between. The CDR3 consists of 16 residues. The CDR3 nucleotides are TGTGCCAGCAGCGTAGCCCCATCGGGGAGCCAAGAGACCCAGTACTTC. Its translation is CASSVAPSGSQETQYF.

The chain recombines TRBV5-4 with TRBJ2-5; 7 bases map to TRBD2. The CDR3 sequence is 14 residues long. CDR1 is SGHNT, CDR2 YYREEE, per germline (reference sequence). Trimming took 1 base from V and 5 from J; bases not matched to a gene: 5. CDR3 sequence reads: CASSLNGGRETQYF. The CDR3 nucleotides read TGTGCCAGCAGCTTGAACGGGGGGAGGGAGACCCAGTACTTC.

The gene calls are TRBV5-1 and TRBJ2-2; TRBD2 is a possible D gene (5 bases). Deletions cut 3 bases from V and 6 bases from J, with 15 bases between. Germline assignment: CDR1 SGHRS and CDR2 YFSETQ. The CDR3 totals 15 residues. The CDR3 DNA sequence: TGCGCCAGCAGCTCCCACGCTCAGAGGGCCGGGGAGCTGTTTTTT. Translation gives CASSSHAQRAGELFF.

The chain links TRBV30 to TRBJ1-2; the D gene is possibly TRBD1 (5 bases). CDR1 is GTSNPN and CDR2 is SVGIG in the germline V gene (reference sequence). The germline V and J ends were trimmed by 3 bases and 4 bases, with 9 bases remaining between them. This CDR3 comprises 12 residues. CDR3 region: CAWSQGSYGYTF. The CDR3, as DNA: TGTGCCTGGAGCCAGGGATCCTATGGCTACACCTTC.

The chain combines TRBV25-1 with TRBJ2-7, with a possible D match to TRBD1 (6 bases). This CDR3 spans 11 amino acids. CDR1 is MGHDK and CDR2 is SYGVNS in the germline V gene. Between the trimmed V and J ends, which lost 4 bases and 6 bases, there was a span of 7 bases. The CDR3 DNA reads TGTGCCAGCAGTGGAGGGGGCGAGCAGTACTTC. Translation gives CASSGGGEQYF.

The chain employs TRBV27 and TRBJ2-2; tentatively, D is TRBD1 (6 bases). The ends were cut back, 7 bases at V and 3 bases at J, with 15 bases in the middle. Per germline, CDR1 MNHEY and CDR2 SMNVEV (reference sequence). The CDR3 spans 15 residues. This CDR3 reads CASTPWPGDTGELFF. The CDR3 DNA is TGTGCCAGCACGCCATGGCCAGGGGACACCGGGGAGCTGTTTTTT.

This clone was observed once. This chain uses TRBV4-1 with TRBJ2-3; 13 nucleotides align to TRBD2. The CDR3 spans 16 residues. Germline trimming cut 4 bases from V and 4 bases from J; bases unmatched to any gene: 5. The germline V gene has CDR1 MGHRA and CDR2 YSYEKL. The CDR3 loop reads CASSRAGTSGADTQYF. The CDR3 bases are TGCGCCAGCAGCCGCGCCGGGACTAGCGGGGCAGATACGCAGTATTTT.

Here the CDR3 reads CATSRDVVETQYF. The DNA of the CDR3 is TGTGCCACCAGCAGAGATGTAGTCGAGACCCAGTACTTC. This chain links TRBV15 with TRBJ2-5; no clear D. CDR1 and CDR2 from the germline V gene are LNHNV and YYDKDF (reference sequence). There are 13 residues in the CDR3. The germline V and J ends were trimmed by 0 bases and 5 bases, with 7 bases remaining between them. The whole variable domain, filled in from reference TRBV15 and TRBJ2-5, reads DAMVIQNPRYQVTQFGKPVTLSCSQTLNHNVMYWYQQKSSQAPKLLFHYYDKDFNNEADTPDNFQSRRPNTSFCFLDIRSPGLGDTAMYLCATSRDVVETQYFGPGTRLLVL.

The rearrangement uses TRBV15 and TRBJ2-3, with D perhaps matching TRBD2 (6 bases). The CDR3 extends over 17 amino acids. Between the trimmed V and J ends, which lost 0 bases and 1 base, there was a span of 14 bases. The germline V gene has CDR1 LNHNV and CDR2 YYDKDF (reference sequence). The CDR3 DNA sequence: TGTGCCACCAGCAGAGAGGTTGGGGCGGGGCGCACAGATACGCAGTATTTT. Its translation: CATSREVGAGRTDTQYF.

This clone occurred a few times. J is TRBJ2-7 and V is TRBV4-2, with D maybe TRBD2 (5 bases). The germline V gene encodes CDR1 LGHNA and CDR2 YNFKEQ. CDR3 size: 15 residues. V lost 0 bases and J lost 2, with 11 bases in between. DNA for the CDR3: TGTGCCAGCAGCCAAGATACGGCACTAGCCTACGAGCAGTACTTC. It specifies CASSQDTALAYEQYF.

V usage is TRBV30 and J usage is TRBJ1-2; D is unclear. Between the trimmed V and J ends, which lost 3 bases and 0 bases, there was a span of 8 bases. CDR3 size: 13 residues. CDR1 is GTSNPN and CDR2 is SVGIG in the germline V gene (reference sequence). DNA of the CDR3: TGTGCCTGGAGAAGGACCACTAACTATGGCTACACCTTC. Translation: CAWRRTTNYGYTF.

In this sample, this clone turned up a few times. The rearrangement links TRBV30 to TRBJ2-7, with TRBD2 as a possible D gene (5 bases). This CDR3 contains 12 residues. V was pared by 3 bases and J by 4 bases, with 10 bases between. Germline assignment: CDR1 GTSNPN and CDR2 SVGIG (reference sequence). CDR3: CAWRPRDYEQYF. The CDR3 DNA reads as TGTGCCTGGAGGCCTCGGGATTACGAGCAGTACTTC.

CDR3 DNA: TGTGCCAGCAGCTTAGAGAACGAGCAGTACTTC. Protein: CASSLENEQYF. The V gene is TRBV7-3, the J gene TRBJ2-7; no firm D call. This CDR3 is built from 11 residues. V lost 2 bases to trimming and J lost 5 bases, with 4 bases between them. The germline V gene has CDR1 SGHTA and CDR2 FQGTGA.

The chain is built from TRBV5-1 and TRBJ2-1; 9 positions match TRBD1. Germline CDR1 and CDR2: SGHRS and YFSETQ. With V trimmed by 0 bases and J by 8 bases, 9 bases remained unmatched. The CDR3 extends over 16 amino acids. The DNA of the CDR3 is TGCGCCAGCAGCTTGGTAGGTGGGACAGGGAGAGATGAGCAGTTCTTC. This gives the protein CASSLVGGTGRDEQFF.

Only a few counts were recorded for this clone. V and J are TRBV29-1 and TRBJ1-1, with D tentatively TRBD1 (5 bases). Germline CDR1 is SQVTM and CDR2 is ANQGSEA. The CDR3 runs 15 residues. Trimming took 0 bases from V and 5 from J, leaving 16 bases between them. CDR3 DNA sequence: TGCAGCGTTGAAGAGGGACCTTTCCTTGGGACTGAAGCTTTCTTT. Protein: CSVEEGPFLGTEAFF.

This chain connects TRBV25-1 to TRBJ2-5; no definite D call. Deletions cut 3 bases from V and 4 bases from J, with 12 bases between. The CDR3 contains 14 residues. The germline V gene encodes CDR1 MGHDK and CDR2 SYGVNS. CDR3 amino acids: CASSDARGGETQYF. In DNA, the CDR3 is TGTGCCAGCAGTGATGCCCGAGGTGGAGAGACCCAGTACTTC.

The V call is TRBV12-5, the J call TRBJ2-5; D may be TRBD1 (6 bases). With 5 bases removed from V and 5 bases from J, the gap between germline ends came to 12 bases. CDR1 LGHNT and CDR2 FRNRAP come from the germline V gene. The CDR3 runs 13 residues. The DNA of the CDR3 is TGTGCTAGTGGTATCAGGGGTGGCGAGACCCAGTACTTC. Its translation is CASGIRGGETQYF.

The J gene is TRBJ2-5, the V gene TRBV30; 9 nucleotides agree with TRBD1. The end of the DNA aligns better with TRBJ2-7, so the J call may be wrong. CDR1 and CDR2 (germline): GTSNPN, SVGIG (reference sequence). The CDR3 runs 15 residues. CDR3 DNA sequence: TGTGCCTGGAGTACACAGGGGGCGATCTCCTACGAGCAGTACTTC. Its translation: CAWSTQGAISYEQYF.

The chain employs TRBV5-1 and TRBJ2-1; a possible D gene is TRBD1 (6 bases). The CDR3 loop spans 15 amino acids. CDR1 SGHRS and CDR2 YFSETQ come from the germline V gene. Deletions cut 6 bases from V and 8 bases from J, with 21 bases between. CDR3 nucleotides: TGCGCCAGCACGCAAAACCGGGACATCGGGCATGAGCAGTTCTTC. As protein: CASTQNRDIGHEQFF.